The 30 T cell receptor beta chains below were found in one sample sequenced in a study of identical twins listed by TCRdb under 2016. The library was generated by 5' RACE. Sequenced using an Illumina HiSeq 2000. TCRdb reanalyzed the raw reads on its own, using fastp at Q25 for trimming and MiXCR for clone calling, and kept in-frame beta chains. Entries are consolidated by CDR3 protein sequence, retaining the most common genes and DNA. The sample table contains nearly 900,000 distinct CDR3 sequences; only one count was recorded for 12% of them. Together, the top ten hold under 2% of the sample. The sample was also linked to a second study, of yellow fever vaccine responses in identical twins.

The source material was PBMCs. The receptors here all came from a woman aged 18-30 years in good health.

In its sample, this clonotype was seen many times. This chain uses TRBV10-3 with TRBJ2-3; 8 nucleotides match TRBD2. The germline V gene encodes CDR1 ENHRY and CDR2 SYGVKD. The CDR3 loop spans 15 amino acids. J lost 3 bases, V lost 4 bases, and 6 bases had no gene match. The CDR3 DNA reads as TGTGCCATCAGTGCGGAGCGGGGGACTACAGATACGCAGTATTTT. Residues: CAISAERGTTDTQYF.

This chain joins TRBV29-1 and TRBJ2-4, with TRBD1 as a possible D gene (5 bases). CDR3 length: 10 amino acids. Germline CDR1 reads SQVTM; CDR2 reads ANQGSEA. V was clipped by 4 bases and J by 13 bases, with 11 bases between them. DNA of the CDR3: TGCAGCGTTGTGTCGGACAAGCAGTACTTC. It translates to CSVVSDKQYF.

This clonotype came up many times. V usage is TRBV4-1 and J usage is TRBJ1-5, with TRBD1 identical over 7 bases. Germline V gene lookup returns CDR1 MGHRA and CDR2 YSYEKL. Trimming took 0 bases from V and 7 from J; bases not matched to a gene: 9. There are 16 residues in the CDR3. The CDR3 sequence: CASSQDRGTVGQPQHF. CDR3 bases: TGCGCCAGCAGCCAAGATCGAGGGACAGTCGGCCAGCCCCAGCATTTT.

This clonotype was observed at least ten times. The chain uses TRBV25-1 and TRBJ2-2, with no clear D. V lost 4 bases, J lost 3 bases, and 3 bases lay in between. The CDR3 covers 12 residues. The germline V gene encodes CDR1 MGHDK and CDR2 SYGVNS. As DNA, the CDR3 is TGTGCCAGCAGTGCCGACACCGGGGAGCTGTTTTTT. Translated: CASSADTGELFF.

The V call is TRBV28, the J call TRBJ2-7; 8 bases line up with TRBD1. The CDR3 contains 11 residues. With V trimmed by 4 bases and J by 9 bases, 2 bases remained unmatched. Germline V gene data show CDR1 as MDHEN and CDR2 as SYDVKM. The CDR3 protein is CASSSTGAQYF. The DNA for the CDR3 is TGTGCCAGCAGTTCGACAGGGGCGCAGTACTTC.

This clonotype was picked up a small number of times. The rearrangement joins TRBV21-1 to TRBJ2-5; no check of the table's D call, TRBD2, against the DNA was made. TRBV21-1 is a documented pseudogene. CDR3 length equals 17 residues. CDR3: CASSKREGAGYQETQYF. CDR3 nucleotide sequence: TGTGCCAGCAGCAAGAGGGAGGGCGCGGGGTACCAAGAGACCCAGTACTTC.

V and J are TRBV27 and TRBJ2-5; D is possibly TRBD1 or TRBD2 (5 bases each). CDR1 is MNHEY and CDR2 is SMNVEV in the germline V gene (reference sequence). Trimming left V 2 bases short and J 3 bases short, with 13 bases between. The CDR3 extends over 15 amino acids. The CDR3 DNA reads TGTGCCAGCAGTTTAACGCTGGGGGTCGAAGAGACCCAGTACTTC. Translation gives CASSLTLGVEETQYF.

The chain is built from TRBV6-1 and TRBJ2-2; possibly TRBD2 for D (6 bases). The CDR3 runs to 15 residues. Deletions cut 6 bases from V and 8 bases from J, with 19 bases between. Germline V gene lookup returns CDR1 MNHNS and CDR2 SASEGT. This CDR3 is CASRDLRAGVGELFF. CDR3 DNA sequence: TGTGCCAGCAGAGACCTCCGAGCGGGTGTGGGGGAGCTGTTTTTT.

This clonotype was seen only once. The V gene is TRBV2, the J gene TRBJ2-5, with 9 bases that match TRBD2. Germline loops: CDR1 SNHLY, CDR2 FYNNEI. Trimming at V came to 8 bases and at J to 5 bases, leaving 12 bases not matched to a gene. This CDR3 is 15 amino acids long. The CDR3 DNA follows: TGTGCCAGCGGGGAACCGGGACTAGCCGGTGAGACCCAGTACTTC. It yields the protein CASGEPGLAGETQYF.

The rearrangement joins TRBV19 to TRBJ2-3; 7 bases are shared with TRBD2. Trimming removed 6 bases from V and 2 bases from J; junction bases left unmatched: 11. The CDR3 totals 16 residues. Per germline, CDR1 LNHDA and CDR2 SQIVND (reference sequence). CDR3 DNA: TGTGCCAGTAGCCCCGTTTCAAGCGGGATCACAGATACGCAGTATTTT. It codes for CASSPVSSGITDTQYF. Complete variable domain (other parts from reference TRBV19 and TRBJ2-3): DGGITQSPKYLFRKEGQNVTLSCEQNLNHDAMYWYRQDPGQGLRLIYYSQIVNDFQKGDIAEGYSVSREKKESFPLTVTSAQKNPTAFYLCASSPVSSGITDTQYFGPGTRLTVL.

This chain joins TRBV18 and TRBJ2-5; 10 bases align to TRBD2. Germline-derived CDR1 and CDR2 are KGHSH and LQKENI. There are 15 residues in the CDR3. J was trimmed by 3 bases and V by 7 bases; bases with no gene match: 8. Written as DNA, the CDR3 is TGTGCCAGCTTCCCGCGCCTAGCGGGAGAAGAGACCCAGTACTTC. As protein: CASFPRLAGEETQYF.

The chain is built from TRBV7-9 and TRBJ2-7; possible D gene TRBD2, 5 bases. From germline, CDR1 is SEHNR and CDR2 FQNEAQ (reference sequence). There are 17 residues in the CDR3. The germline V and J ends were trimmed by 4 bases and 7 bases, with 26 bases remaining between them. CDR3 in amino acids: CASSSSSAGPRRGEQYF. CDR3 coding DNA: TGTGCCAGCAGCTCCTCCTCTGCGGGCCCCCGACGTGGGGAGCAGTACTTC.

V gene TRBV4-1 combines with J gene TRBJ2-1, with TRBD2 matching over 8 bases. V shed 3 bases, J shed 0 bases, and the junction held 7 bases outside the gene matches. The length of the CDR3 is 17 residues. The germline V gene encodes CDR1 MGHRA and CDR2 YSYEKL. The CDR3 reads CASSQGTSGSSYNEQFF. For the CDR3, the DNA is TGCGCCAGCAGCCAGGGTACTAGCGGTAGCTCCTACAATGAGCAGTTCTTC.

This chain joins TRBV3-1 and TRBJ1-2, with D perhaps TRBD1 (5 bases). CDR1 is LGHDT and CDR2 is YNNKEL in the germline V gene (reference sequence). The CDR3 is 13 amino acids. V was cut by 7 bases and J by 8 bases, with 17 bases left in between. CDR3 protein: CASTPGAAGGYTF. The CDR3 bases are TGTGCCAGCACCCCTGGGGCAGCCGGAGGCTACACCTTC.

CDR3 DNA: TGTGCCAGCTCACCACCGGGACCCCGCGAACGTAGTTTTAAGCAGTACGTC. It specifies CASSPPGPRERSFKQYV. V and J are TRBV18 and TRBJ2-7; the D gene could be TRBD1 or TRBD2 (5 bases each). V lost 0 bases and J lost 8, with 23 bases in between. CDR1 and CDR2 (germline): KGHSH, LQKENI. The CDR3 runs to 17 residues.

CDR3 in DNA: TGTGCCAGCTTGGGACAGGGATCGTCAGATACGCAGTATTTT. It yields the protein CASLGQGSSDTQYF. The V and J genes are TRBV12-3 or TRBV12-4 and TRBJ2-3, with 9 positions matching TRBD1. J gave up 4 bases and V 8 bases, and 7 bases lay outside the gene matches. This CDR3 contains 14 residues.

V and J are TRBV2 and TRBJ2-1; TRBD2 might be the D (7 bases). Germline-derived CDR1 and CDR2 are SNHLY and FYNNEI. Trimming stripped 2 bases from V and 13 bases from J, with 12 bases between. The CDR3 is made up of 12 amino acids. The CDR3: CASSEMGGPQFF. The CDR3 bases are TGTGCCAGCAGTGAAATGGGGGGGCCTCAGTTCTTC.

The chain has TRBV15 and TRBJ2-7; no reliable D call. There are 14 residues in the CDR3. The V end was cut by 0 bases, the J end by 6 bases, with 12 bases between. Germline CDR1 LNHNV, CDR2 YYDKDF (reference sequence). The CDR3 DNA reads as TGTGCCACCAGCAGAGATCTGTTGGGGTCCGAGCAGTACGTC. Protein sequence: CATSRDLLGSEQYV.

The sample holds a few counts of this clonotype. The rearrangement links TRBV25-1 to TRBJ1-1; 8 bases are shared with TRBD1. V was clipped by 3 bases and J by 11 bases; unmatched bases: 5. Germline assignment: CDR1 MGHDK and CDR2 SYGVNS. This CDR3 is 12 amino acids long. CDR3 amino acids: CASSEAGGGAFF. The CDR3, as DNA: TGTGCCAGCAGTGAGGCAGGGGGCGGCGCTTTCTTT.

This clonotype was seen only a few times. V usage is TRBV28 and J usage is TRBJ2-7, with TRBD1 identical over 7 bases. V dropped 5 bases and J dropped 2; count of bases not matched to a gene: 3. Germline CDR1 reads MDHEN; CDR2 reads SYDVKM. The CDR3 length is 13 residues. The CDR3 is CASSEGGPYEQYF. DNA for the CDR3: TGTGCCAGCAGTGAAGGGGGCCCCTACGAGCAGTACTTC.

The V gene is TRBV6-2 or TRBV6-3, the J gene TRBJ2-7, with D perhaps TRBD1 (6 bases). Germline CDR1 reads MNHEY; CDR2 reads SVGEGT. With 5 bases removed from V and 7 bases from J, the gap between germline ends came to 27 bases. This CDR3 has 17 amino acids. CDR3 residues: CASSPHAGTRVLKEQYV. For the CDR3, the DNA is TGTGCCAGCAGTCCACACGCCGGGACACGGGTTTTGAAGGAGCAGTACGTC.

The CDR3 protein is CATSNDRRFNSGANVLTF. The CDR3 bases are TGTGCCACCAGCAACGACAGGCGATTCAACTCTGGGGCCAACGTCCTGACTTTC. V gene TRBV15 combines with J gene TRBJ2-6; D perhaps matches TRBD1 (6 bases). Per the germline V gene, CDR1 is LNHNV and CDR2 is YYDKDF (reference sequence). Between the trimmed V and J ends, which lost 4 bases and 0 bases, there was a span of 16 bases. This CDR3 has 18 amino acids.

This clonotype was detected a few times. V is TRBV3-1 and J is TRBJ2-2, with D perhaps being TRBD1 or TRBD2 (5 bases each). CDR1 LGHDT and CDR2 YNNKEL come from the germline V gene (reference sequence). V was pared by 4 bases and J by 5 bases, with 17 bases between. The CDR3 runs to 16 residues. CDR3 sequence reads: CASSPRTRGRTGELFF. CDR3 sequence (DNA): TGTGCCAGCAGCCCACGGACGAGGGGCCGGACCGGGGAGCTGTTTTTT.

A single count supports this clonotype. The V gene is TRBV6-1, the J gene TRBJ2-1; D tentatively fits TRBD1 or TRBD2 (6 bases each). Per germline, CDR1 MNHNS and CDR2 SASEGT. The V end lost 6 bases, the J end lost 0 bases, and 15 bases lay between the germline ends. The CDR3 length is 16 residues. The CDR3 protein is CASRRRGSSSYNEQFF. The CDR3 nucleotides read TGTGCCAGCAGACGGAGGGGGTCGAGCTCCTACAATGAGCAGTTCTTC.

The V and J genes are TRBV5-5 and TRBJ1-3; D uncertain. CDR3 length: 14 residues. V dropped 1 base and J dropped 0 bases, with 5 bases sitting between them. Germline CDR1 is SGHKS and CDR2 is YYEKEE (reference sequence). The CDR3 reads CASSLRTSGNTIYF. The CDR3 DNA is TGTGCCAGCAGCTTGAGAACCTCTGGAAACACCATATATTTT.

The rearrangement uses TRBV12-3 or TRBV12-4 and TRBJ1-1; D is uncertain. Between the trimmed V and J ends, which lost 6 bases and 1 base, there was a span of 18 bases. The length of the CDR3 is 16 residues. This CDR3 is CASSAPHGRPNTEAFF. CDR3 DNA: TGTGCCAGCAGCGCCCCACATGGACGGCCGAACACTGAAGCTTTCTTT.

This clonotype was counted between two and nine times. The chain recombines TRBV20-1 with TRBJ2-1; the D gene is possibly TRBD2 (6 bases). Germline V gene sequence: CDR1 DFQATT, CDR2 SNEGSKA (reference sequence). This CDR3 spans 14 amino acids. V was cut by 6 bases and J by 4 bases, with 16 bases left in between. The CDR3 bases are TGCAGTGCGCAGAAAGCGGGTTTTTACAATGAGCAGTTCTTC. Protein product: CSAQKAGFYNEQFF.

This clonotype was detected many times. V is TRBV20-1 and J is TRBJ2-1; maybe TRBD2 (6 bases). The germline V gene has CDR1 DFQATT and CDR2 SNEGSKA (reference sequence). The CDR3 has 12 amino acids. Trimming removed 7 bases at V and 12 bases at J, with 19 bases between. The CDR3 nucleotides are TGCAGTGTCGAGGACTATTATGAATTGCAGTTCTTC. Its protein product is CSVEDYYELQFF.

This clonotype was detected ten times or more. The chain uses TRBV5-1 and TRBJ1-4; D possibly corresponds to TRBD1 (5 bases). The CDR3 is made up of 15 amino acids. The V end lost 3 bases, the J end lost 4 bases, and 13 bases lay between the germline ends. Germline V CDR1 and CDR2: SGHRS, YFSETQ. The CDR3 reads CASSYLGGDNEKLFF. Written as DNA, the CDR3 is TGCGCCAGCAGCTACCTTGGAGGGGATAATGAAAAACTGTTTTTT.

This clonotype was observed a few times. V is TRBV10-3 and J is TRBJ2-5, with 12 bases aligning to TRBD2. The CDR3 is 16 amino acids. The germline CDR1 and CDR2 sequences are ENHRY and SYGVKD. V gave up 4 bases and J gave up 1 base; unmatched junction bases: 4. The CDR3 DNA follows: TGTGCCATCAGTGGGGGACTAGCGGGCCCCCAAGAGACCCAGTACTTC. Translation gives CAISGGLAGPQETQYF.